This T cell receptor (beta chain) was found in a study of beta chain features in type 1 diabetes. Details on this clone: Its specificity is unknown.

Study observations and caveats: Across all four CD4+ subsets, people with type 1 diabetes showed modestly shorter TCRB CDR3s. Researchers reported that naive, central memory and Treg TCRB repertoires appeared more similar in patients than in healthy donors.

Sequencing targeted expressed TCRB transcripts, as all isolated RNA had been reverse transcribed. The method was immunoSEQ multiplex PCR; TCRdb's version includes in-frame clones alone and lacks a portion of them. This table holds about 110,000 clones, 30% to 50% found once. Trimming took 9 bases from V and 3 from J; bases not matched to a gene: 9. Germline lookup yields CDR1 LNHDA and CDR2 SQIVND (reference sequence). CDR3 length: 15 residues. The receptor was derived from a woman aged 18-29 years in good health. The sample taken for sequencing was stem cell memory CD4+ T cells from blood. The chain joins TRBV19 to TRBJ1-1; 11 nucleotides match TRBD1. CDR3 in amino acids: CASQGQGVRDTEAFF. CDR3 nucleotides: TGTGCCAGCCAGGGACAGGGGGTGAGGGACACTGAAGCTTTCTTT.